Following are 19 T cell receptor beta chains from one sample sequenced in a study of T cell responses to AZD1222 COVID-19 vaccine. TCRdb's copy holds only in-frame clones and misses some; the assay was immunoSEQ multiplex PCR. The table records around 90,000 clones, roughly 88% of them present only once. The specimen comprised peripheral blood, sampled on day 0 of AZD1222 vaccination. The receptors come from an adult in good health.

The chain has TRBV10-2 and TRBJ1-1; D call uncertain. The CDR3 has 12 amino acids. From germline, CDR1 is WSHSY and CDR2 SAAADI. V shed 5 bases and J shed 2 bases, with 6 bases lying between them. The CDR3 reads CASSILNTEAFF. The DNA of the CDR3 is TGCGCCAGCAGTATATTAAACACTGAAGCTTTCTTT.

This chain joins TRBV6-5 and TRBJ1-6; D is possibly TRBD1 (6 bases). Germline V gene lookup returns CDR1 MNHEY and CDR2 SVGAGI. Trimming stripped 5 bases from V and 9 bases from J, with 14 bases between. This CDR3 region has 14 residues. CDR3: CASSRTVRSSPLHF. The CDR3 region has the DNA TGTGCCAGCAGTAGGACAGTGCGGTCTTCACCCCTCCACTTT.

The V and J genes are TRBV28 and TRBJ1-3; tentatively, D is TRBD1 (6 bases). This CDR3 region has 15 residues. The germline V and J ends were trimmed by 2 bases and 4 bases, with 12 bases remaining between them. Germline V CDR1 and CDR2: MDHEN, SYDVKM. This CDR3 is CASSLTGLEGNTIYF. The CDR3 coding sequence is TGTGCCAGCAGTTTAACAGGGTTAGAGGGAAACACCATATATTTT.

This clone was seen only once. This sequence joins TRBV12-1 and TRBJ2-1; TRBD2 reflects the table's D call only, with no check against the DNA. TRBV12-1 is listed as a pseudogene. This CDR3 spans 18 amino acids. The CDR3 DNA reads as TGTGCCAGCAGCTTAAGCCTAGCGGGGGGGCCGACTGCCAGCGAGCAGTTCTTC. Its translation is CASSLSLAGGPTASEQFF.

CDR3 sequence: CAWSVKGSGEWYQPQHF. The CDR3 coding sequence is TGTGCCTGGAGTGTAAAGGGGTCTGGAGAATGGTATCAGCCCCAGCATTTT. This chain uses TRBV30 with TRBJ1-5; D possibly corresponds to TRBD1 (5 bases). The CDR3 consists of 17 residues. Looked up from germline, CDR1 is GTSNPN and CDR2 is SVGIG (reference sequence). The germline V and J ends were trimmed by 0 bases and 5 bases, with 20 bases remaining between them.

This sequence joins TRBV6-5 and TRBJ2-7; TRBD1 is a possible D gene (5 bases). Trimming removed 8 bases at V and 5 bases at J, with 13 bases between. Germline V gene lookup returns CDR1 MNHEY and CDR2 SVGAGI. CDR3 size: 12 residues. CDR3 sequence: CASAVGENEQYF. The CDR3 nucleotides are TGTGCCAGCGCGGTAGGGGAAAACGAGCAGTACTTC.

On this clone itself: At one boundary the junction diverges from the germline segment, which might be a read error. The chain combines TRBV6-1 with TRBJ1-5; 10 bases align to TRBD1. Germline V gene lookup returns CDR1 MNHNS and CDR2 SASEGT. The CDR3 sequence is 14 residues long. CDR3 loop: CASSEQIRTGGPNF. DNA for the CDR3: TGTGCCAGCAGTGAACAAATCAGGACAGGGGGTCCGAATTTT.

CDR3 nucleotides: TGTGCCAGCAGTTTACCTCTGGGGACCGAGAAAACTGGGGCCAACGTCCTGACTTTC. Protein sequence: CASSLPLGTEKTGANVLTF. The chain employs TRBV28 and TRBJ2-6; either TRBD1 or TRBD2 may fit D (5 bases each). The CDR3 loop spans 19 amino acids. Germline CDR1 and CDR2: MDHEN and SYDVKM. Deletions cut 2 bases from V and 2 bases from J, with 19 bases between.

The rearrangement links TRBV28 to TRBJ2-7, with D unclear. The germline gives CDR1 MDHEN, CDR2 SYDVKM. The germline V and J ends were trimmed by 4 bases and 6 bases, with 16 bases remaining between them. This CDR3 region has 14 residues. The CDR3 DNA reads as TGTGCCAGCAGTTACAGCTCCGGGCTCCTCGAGCAGTACTTC. Encoded protein: CASSYSSGLLEQYF.

CDR3 nucleotide sequence: TGCGCCAGCAGCTTGGAGGCGACAGGGAACACCGGGGAGCTGTTTTTT. Its protein product is CASSLEATGNTGELFF. The chain carries TRBV5-1 and TRBJ2-2; perhaps TRBD1 as D (6 bases). The CDR3 extends over 16 amino acids. From germline, CDR1 is SGHRS and CDR2 YFSETQ. V dropped 0 bases and J dropped 1 base, with 10 bases sitting between them.

This chain uses TRBV24-1 with TRBJ2-5; TRBD1 agrees at 7 bases. From germline, CDR1 is KGHDR and CDR2 SFDVKD. Germline trimming cut 0 bases from V and 0 bases from J; bases unmatched to any gene: 3. CDR3 length equals 16 residues. CDR3 region: CATSDLRGQNQETQYF. CDR3 nucleotide sequence: TGTGCCACCAGTGATTTGCGGGGACAGAACCAAGAGACCCAGTACTTC.

This rearrangement joins TRBV6-5 to TRBJ2-7, with 10 positions matching TRBD1. J was trimmed by 5 bases and V by 5 bases; bases with no gene match: 9. Per the germline V gene, CDR1 is MNHEY and CDR2 is SVGAGI. The CDR3 covers 15 residues. The CDR3 DNA is TGTGCCAGCAGTCCCCAGGGACAGGGGTTCAACGAGCAGTACTTC. Translating it yields CASSPQGQGFNEQYF.

This chain connects TRBV4-3 to TRBJ2-7, with D perhaps matching TRBD2 (5 bases). Germline loops: CDR1 LGHNA, CDR2 YSLEER. CDR3 length: 16 residues. V lost 0 bases, J lost 3 bases, and 15 bases lay in between. DNA for the CDR3: TGCGCCAGCAGCCAAGATTTGGAGGTTTCAGTCTACGAGCAGTACTTC. This encodes CASSQDLEVSVYEQYF.

The chain is built from TRBV19 and TRBJ1-5; no definite D call. The CDR3 length is 17 residues. CDR1 is LNHDA, CDR2 SQIVND, per germline (reference sequence). The V gene lost 6 bases and the J gene lost 0 bases, with 18 bases spanning the gap. CDR3 in amino acids: CASRGSADHYSNQPQHF. The CDR3 DNA reads as TGTGCCAGTAGGGGATCGGCCGATCATTATAGCAATCAGCCCCAGCATTTT.

As to this clone: A clone one base away is much larger, so this may be a read error. At the DNA level, this CDR3 is encoded by other sequences in the same sample as well. The chain carries TRBV19 and TRBJ1-5; 7 nucleotides line up with TRBD1. V was pared by 6 bases and J by 2 bases, with 1 base of the junction left unmatched. Per the germline V gene, CDR1 is LNHDA and CDR2 is SQIVND (reference sequence). CDR3 length: 13 amino acids. This CDR3 reads CASSDRGNQPQHF. Written as DNA, the CDR3 is TGTGCCAGTAGCGACAGGGGCAATCAGCCCCAGCATTTT.

This clone was counted once. The V and J genes are TRBV5-6 and TRBJ2-7, with 7 bases identical to TRBD1. Looked up from germline, CDR1 is SGHDT and CDR2 is YYEEEE. V was clipped by 5 bases and J by 1 base; unmatched bases: 6. There are 14 residues in the CDR3. The CDR3, as DNA: TGTGCCAGCAGTGTGGACAGGTCATCCTACGAGCAGTACTTC. It translates to CASSVDRSSYEQYF.

This chain uses TRBV29-1 with TRBJ1-6, with 7 nucleotides matching TRBD1. The CDR3 runs to 13 residues. Trimming at V came to 6 bases and at J to 9 bases, leaving 8 bases not matched to a gene. Looked up from germline, CDR1 is SQVTM and CDR2 is ANQGSEA. Here the CDR3 reads CSVHRQGGSPLHF. The CDR3 DNA reads TGCAGCGTCCATCGACAGGGAGGTTCACCCCTCCACTTT.

This clone was seen once. The rearrangement uses TRBV7-3 and TRBJ2-3; 14 bases are shared with TRBD2. Trimming removed 5 bases from V and 9 bases from J; junction bases left unmatched: 7. Germline loops: CDR1 SGHTA, CDR2 FQGTGA. CDR3 size: 15 residues. CDR3 bases: TGTGCCAGCAGCCCAGCCGGGACTAGCGGGGGCACGCAGTATTTT. Amino acids: CASSPAGTSGGTQYF.

The chain recombines TRBV9 with TRBJ2-3; 9 nucleotides line up with TRBD2. CDR3 length: 17 residues. CDR1 is SGDLS and CDR2 is YYNGEE in the germline V gene. V gave up 4 bases and J gave up 3 bases; unmatched junction bases: 12. CDR3 bases: TGTGCCAGCAGCCCCCTTTTAGCGGGGGCCGGGACAGATACGCAGTATTTT. This translates into CASSPLLAGAGTDTQYF.